Following are 29 T cell receptor beta chains from one sample sequenced in a study of control samples from healthy donors and cancer patients. Produced via immunoSEQ multiplex PCR; TCRdb's table is partial and in-frame only. This table holds around 81,000 clones, more than 80% found once. Material: blood. These receptor sequences come from a woman aged 25 to 39 in good health.

This chain links TRBV29-1 with TRBJ1-1; tentatively, D is TRBD1 (5 bases). V was pared by 7 bases and J by 1 base, with 16 bases between. This CDR3 spans 14 amino acids. Per the germline V gene, CDR1 is SQVTM and CDR2 is ANQGSEA. CDR3: CSAWTRVGNTEAFF. DNA of the CDR3: TGCAGCGCCTGGACAAGGGTCGGGAACACTGAAGCTTTCTTT.

The chain recombines TRBV28 with TRBJ2-3; D not resolved. The V end lost 7 bases, the J end lost 8 bases, and 22 bases lay between the germline ends. The V gene's germline CDR1 is MDHEN and CDR2 SYDVKM. The CDR3 is 15 residues long. The CDR3 loop reads CASTSQVLSPGTQYF. For the CDR3, the DNA is TGTGCCAGCACTTCTCAGGTTCTTTCTCCAGGTACGCAGTATTTT. The whole variable domain, filled in from reference TRBV28 and TRBJ2-3, reads DVKVTQSSRYLVKRTGEKVFLECVQDMDHENMFWYRQDPGLGLRLIYFSYDVKMKEKGDIPEGYSVSREKKERFSLILESASTNQTSMYLCASTSQVLSPGTQYFGPGTRLTVL.

The chain recombines TRBV9 with TRBJ2-1; no reliable D call. The CDR3 extends over 17 amino acids. Germline V gene sequence: CDR1 SGDLS, CDR2 YYNGEE. Trimming pared 4 bases from V and 4 bases from J, leaving 21 bases between. CDR3 loop: CASSPVPLWIAYNEQFF. The CDR3 DNA reads TGTGCCAGCAGCCCCGTGCCCCTGTGGATCGCATACAATGAGCAGTTCTTC.

The chain carries TRBV28 and TRBJ1-2, with D maybe TRBD1 (6 bases). In germline, CDR1 is MDHEN, CDR2 SYDVKM. Trimming removed 5 bases at V and 3 bases at J, with 19 bases between. The CDR3 loop spans 16 amino acids. The CDR3 is CASSNPRGGPHYGYTF. CDR3 nucleotides: TGTGCCAGCAGTAACCCAAGGGGGGGACCCCACTATGGCTACACCTTC.

V usage is TRBV30 and J usage is TRBJ2-1, with 11 nucleotides matching TRBD1. Germline CDR1 and CDR2: GTSNPN and SVGIG (reference sequence). The CDR3 is 15 residues long. V lost 2 bases and J lost 5; bases outside the gene matches: 5. CDR3 DNA sequence: TGTGCCTGGAGTTTCGGACAGGGGGCCCACAATGAGCAGTTCTTC. It translates to CAWSFGQGAHNEQFF. Looking up the rest from reference TRBV30 and TRBJ2-1 gives the full variable domain: SQTIHQWPATLVQPVGSPLSLECTVEGTSNPNLYWYRQAAGRGLQLLFYSVGIGQISSEVPQNLSASRPQDRQFILSSKKLLLSDSGFYLCAWSFGQGAHNEQFFGPGTRLTVL.

V gene TRBV7-9 combines with J gene TRBJ2-3; 11 bases line up with TRBD2. The CDR3 spans 18 residues. After removal of 5 bases from V and 0 bases from J, the junction contained 10 bases not matched to a gene. The germline CDR1 and CDR2 sequences are SEHNR and FQNEAQ (reference sequence). CDR3 sequence reads: CASSDGTSGYTSTDTQYF. As DNA, the CDR3 is TGTGCCAGCAGCGATGGGACTAGCGGATACACGAGCACAGATACGCAGTATTTT.

The chain recombines TRBV5-6 with TRBJ2-1; perhaps TRBD1 as D (6 bases). This CDR3 is built from 16 residues. Germline V gene lookup returns CDR1 SGHDT and CDR2 YYEEEE. The ends were cut back, 4 bases at V and 5 bases at J, with 19 bases in the middle. CDR3 sequence reads: CASSGLGTGSHNEQFF. The DNA of the CDR3 is TGTGCCAGCAGCGGACTGGGAACAGGGAGCCACAATGAGCAGTTCTTC.

The V call is TRBV18, the J call TRBJ1-2, with a tentative D call TRBD1 (6 bases). Germline CDR1 is KGHSH and CDR2 is LQKENI. This CDR3 contains 14 residues. V was pared by 3 bases and J by 8 bases, with 16 bases between. The CDR3 is CASSPTTGLAGYTF. CDR3 DNA: TGTGCCAGCTCACCGACCACAGGGCTGGCCGGCTACACCTTC. Full variable domain (rest looked up from reference TRBV18 and TRBJ1-2): NAGVMQNPRHLVRRRGQEARLRCSPMKGHSHVYWYRQLPEEGLKFMVYLQKENIIDESGMPKERFSAEFPKEGPSILRIQQVVRGDSAAYFCASSPTTGLAGYTFGSGTRLTVV.

V is TRBV19 and J is TRBJ1-1; no firm D call. The CDR3 totals 13 residues. Germline loops: CDR1 LNHDA, CDR2 SQIVND (reference sequence). Trimming stripped 1 base from V and 0 bases from J, with 3 bases between. CDR3 in amino acids: CASSIVLNTEAFF. In DNA form, the CDR3 reads TGTGCCAGTAGTATAGTTCTGAACACTGAAGCTTTCTTT.

CDR3: CASSFPFSGATQETQYF. The CDR3 region has the DNA TGTGCCAGCAGCTTTCCCTTTAGCGGGGCCACCCAAGAGACCCAGTACTTC. The chain employs TRBV7-8 and TRBJ2-5; 8 bases are a match to TRBD2. Trimming removed 3 bases from V and 1 base from J; junction bases left unmatched: 10. Germline loops: CDR1 SGHVS, CDR2 FQNEAQ. The CDR3 runs 17 residues. Using reference TRBV7-8 and TRBJ2-5 for the parts outside the CDR3, the full variable domain is GAGVSQSPRYKVAKRGQDVALRCDPISGHVSLFWYQQALGQGPEFLTYFQNEAQLDKSGLPSDRFFAERPEGSVSTLKIQRTQQEDSAVYLCASSFPFSGATQETQYFGPGTRLLVL.

The chain has TRBV3-1 (or the pseudogene TRBV3-2) and TRBJ1-6; 7 bases agree with TRBD1. From germline, CDR1 is LGHDT and CDR2 YNNKEL (reference sequence). With V trimmed by 3 bases and J by 8 bases, 10 bases remained unmatched. The CDR3 is 16 amino acids. CDR3 amino acids: CASSHLGQEPHSPLHF. Written as DNA, the CDR3 is TGTGCCAGCAGCCACCTCGGACAGGAGCCCCATTCACCCCTCCACTTT.

The CDR3 loop reads CASSDTGGDTGELFF. CDR3 in DNA: TGTGCCAGCAGTGACACAGGGGGAGACACCGGGGAGCTGTTTTTT. The chain joins TRBV6-4 to TRBJ2-2, with 8 bases identical to TRBD1. The CDR3 runs to 15 residues. CDR1 is MRHNA and CDR2 is SNTAGT in the germline V gene. V was clipped by 2 bases and J by 3 bases; unmatched bases: 2.

The rearrangement uses TRBV6-5 and TRBJ1-1; D gene unclear. Germline CDR1 MNHEY, CDR2 SVGAGI. CDR3 length equals 12 residues. V shed 2 bases and J shed 1 base, with 2 bases lying between them. The CDR3 nucleotides read TGTGCCAGCAGTTACCAGAACACTGAAGCTTTCTTT. Protein sequence: CASSYQNTEAFF.

V and J are TRBV27 and TRBJ2-3, with TRBD1 as a possible D gene (6 bases). Germline V gene data show CDR1 as MNHEY and CDR2 as SMNVEV (reference sequence). V gave up 6 bases and J gave up 4 bases, with 8 bases separating them. This CDR3 has 12 residues. Here the CDR3 DNA reads TGTGCCAGCAGAACAGGGTCAGATACGCAGTATTTT. Translating gives CASRTGSDTQYF.

This clone was recorded a few times. This chain's CDR3 is CASSQGNRGNEQYF. CDR3 DNA sequence: TGTGCCAGCAGCCAAGGCAACAGGGGGAACGAGCAGTACTTC. The chain employs TRBV3-1 (or the pseudogene TRBV3-2) and TRBJ2-7; TRBD1 agrees at 8 bases. V lost 1 base to trimming and J lost 5 bases; unmatched junction nucleotides: 4. Per the germline V gene, CDR1 is LGHDT and CDR2 is YNNKEL (reference sequence). CDR3 length: 14 residues.

This clone is a singleton in its sample. V usage is TRBV12-3 or TRBV12-4 and J usage is TRBJ1-2; D is ambiguous. V lost 5 bases and J 6 bases, leaving 13 bases between the germline ends. The CDR3 length is 13 residues. DNA for the CDR3: TGTGCCAGCAGTCCCCGGCCCCCTAATGGCTACACCTTC. It is translated as CASSPRPPNGYTF.

The chain links TRBV4-1 to TRBJ2-7; D could derive from TRBD1 or TRBD2 (6 bases each). Trimming pared 0 bases from V and 9 bases from J, leaving 15 bases between. CDR3 length: 14 amino acids. Germline V gene sequence: CDR1 MGHRA, CDR2 YSYEKL. This CDR3 is CASSQDKTGGVQYF. DNA for the CDR3: TGCGCCAGCAGCCAAGATAAGACCGGGGGCGTGCAGTACTTC.

This clone was recorded only once. The chain is built from TRBV7-9 and TRBJ1-3, with 10 bases lining up with TRBD1. This CDR3 contains 13 residues. CDR1 and CDR2 (germline): SEHNR, FQNEAQ (reference sequence). The ends lost 4 bases at V and 7 bases at J; junction bases unmatched: 1. The CDR3 sequence is CASSSGQGNTIYF. The CDR3 DNA follows: TGTGCCAGCAGCTCGGGACAGGGGAACACCATATATTTT.

This clone was detected once. The chain uses TRBV30 and TRBJ1-3, with TRBD1 as a possible D gene (6 bases). The V and J ends lost 4 bases and 0 bases respectively, with 16 bases between them. The CDR3 is made up of 16 amino acids. Germline lookup yields CDR1 GTSNPN and CDR2 SVGIG (reference sequence). Written as DNA, the CDR3 is TGTGCCTGGACCCAACGGGGGCTGAACTCTGGAAACACCATATATTTT. Protein sequence: CAWTQRGLNSGNTIYF.

The rearrangement links TRBV6-1 to TRBJ1-2; D gene ambiguous. With 2 bases removed from V and 4 bases from J, the gap between germline ends came to 5 bases. Per germline, CDR1 MNHNS and CDR2 SASEGT. CDR3 length: 12 residues. CDR3 in amino acids: CASSEIGYGYTF. The CDR3 DNA follows: TGTGCCAGCAGTGAAATTGGCTATGGCTACACCTTC.

The J gene is TRBJ2-7, the V gene TRBV29-1; D might be TRBD1 (6 bases). The CDR3 extends over 13 amino acids. Per germline, CDR1 SQVTM and CDR2 ANQGSEA. Between the trimmed V and J ends, which lost 6 bases and 2 bases, there was a span of 14 bases. CDR3 amino acids: CSVRDTVAYEQYF. CDR3 sequence (DNA): TGCAGCGTCCGGGACACGGTGGCCTACGAGCAGTACTTC.

The V call is TRBV9, the J call TRBJ2-5; 10 nucleotides agree with TRBD2. Germline V lookup: CDR1 SGDLS, CDR2 YYNGEE. V lost 3 bases, J lost 5 bases, and 7 bases stayed unmatched. There are 15 residues in the CDR3. The DNA of the CDR3 is TGTGCCAGCAGCGGGCTAGCGGGAGTCGGGGAGACCCAGTACTTC. It yields the protein CASSGLAGVGETQYF.

This chain links TRBV27 with TRBJ2-7, with 8 nucleotides matching TRBD2. The J segment lost 3 bases and the V segment lost 7 bases, leaving 8 bases of the junction unmatched. The germline gives CDR1 MNHEY, CDR2 SMNVEV (reference sequence). The CDR3 extends over 14 amino acids. CDR3 loop: CASTPAGAFYEQYF. CDR3 bases: TGTGCCAGCACCCCAGCGGGAGCGTTCTACGAGCAGTACTTC.

This chain uses TRBV7-3 with TRBJ1-1; 7 nucleotides match TRBD1. The V gene's germline CDR1 is SGHTA and CDR2 FQGTGA. V shed 3 bases and J 8 bases; nucleotides not matched to a gene: 6. The CDR3 is 13 amino acids. CDR3 sequence (DNA): TGTGCCAGCAGCTTGGTAGGGGACAGCGAAGCTTTCTTT. Its protein is CASSLVGDSEAFF. Based on the CDR3 plus reference TRBV7-3 and TRBJ1-1, the full variable domain is GAGVSQTPSNKVTEKGKYVELRCDPISGHTALYWYRQSLGQGPEFLIYFQGTGAADDSGLPNDRFFAVRPEGSVSTLKIQRTERGDSAVYLCASSLVGDSEAFFGQGTRLTVV.

The chain combines TRBV19 with TRBJ2-6; no definite D call. CDR3 size: 15 residues. CDR1 and CDR2 (germline): LNHDA, SQIVND (reference sequence). Between the trimmed V and J ends, which lost 3 bases and 0 bases, there was a span of 6 bases. The CDR3 reads CASSIRDSGANVLTF. The CDR3, as DNA: TGTGCCAGTAGTATTAGGGACTCTGGGGCCAACGTCCTGACTTTC.

The chain joins TRBV6-5 to TRBJ1-2; a weak D match, TRBD1 (6 bases). V lost 5 bases and J 1 base, leaving 11 bases between the germline ends. The CDR3 is 14 amino acids. CDR1 and CDR2 (germline): MNHEY, SVGAGI. CDR3 coding DNA: TGTGCCAGCAGTCCTACAGGGTTTAACTATGGCTACACCTTC. It specifies CASSPTGFNYGYTF.

The chain has TRBV10-3 and TRBJ1-1; 11 bases are a match to TRBD1. This CDR3 has 15 amino acids. Germline assignment: CDR1 ENHRY and CDR2 SYGVKD. V shed 8 bases, J shed 4 bases, and the junction held 9 bases outside the gene matches. CDR3 in DNA: TGTGCCATCGCCGGGACAGGGGGATTGGGCACTGAAGCTTTCTTT. Translation: CAIAGTGGLGTEAFF.

The V gene is TRBV2, the J gene TRBJ1-3; the D is unclear. This CDR3 has 11 residues. With 3 bases removed from V and 8 bases from J, the gap between germline ends came to 5 bases. Germline lookup yields CDR1 SNHLY and CDR2 FYNNEI. As DNA, the CDR3 is TGTGCCAGCAGTGAGGGAGACACCATATATTTT. Amino acids: CASSEGDTIYF. The whole variable domain, filled in from reference TRBV2 and TRBJ1-3, reads EPEVTQTPSHQVTQMGQEVILRCVPISNHLYFYWYRQILGQKVEFLVSFYNNEISEKSEIFDDQFSVERPDGSNFTLKIRSTKLEDSAMYFCASSEGDTIYFGEGSWLTVV.

The chain joins TRBV11-2 to TRBJ1-5, with 7 positions matching TRBD1. After removal of 5 bases from V and 6 bases from J, the junction contained 10 bases not matched to a gene. Germline V CDR1 and CDR2: SGHAT, FQNNGV. The CDR3 extends over 15 amino acids. CDR3 nucleotides: TGTGCCAGCAGCATAACCACAGGGGTGGGTCAGCCCCAGCATTTT. This translates into CASSITTGVGQPQHF. Together with reference TRBV11-2 and TRBJ1-5, the CDR3 gives the full variable domain: EAGVAQSPRYKIIEKRQSVAFWCNPISGHATLYWYQQILGQGPKLLIQFQNNGVVDDSQLPKDRFSAERLKGVDSTLKIQPAKLEDSAVYLCASSITTGVGQPQHFGDGTRLSIL.